What follows is one T cell receptor (beta chain) and its context. By flow cytometry, patients selected for sequencing had shown an expansion of CD8+CD57+ cells. The sample comes from a study of CD8+CD57+ T cells in acquired aplastic anemia. The CDR3 is 15 amino acids. The V and J ends lost 5 bases and 5 bases respectively, with 15 bases between them. The germline V gene encodes CDR1 SGHTA and CDR2 FQGTGA. The study profiled TCR beta VDJ and CDR3 using genomic DNA as template. TCRdb processed the reads anew with MiXCR; each CDR3 protein has one entry. Among about 75,000 distinct CDR3 sequences listed, 55% to 75% were seen once.

This chain links TRBV7-3 with TRBJ1-4; the D is unclear. This TCR was sampled from a human donor with aplastic anemia. The sequenced material came from sorted CD4+, CD8+, or CD8+CD57+ T cells (not recorded which) from PBMCs. In nucleotides, the CDR3 is TGTGCCAGCAGCCGTTCGGGCCAGTTCAATGAAAAACTGTTTTTT. It encodes CASSRSGQFNEKLFF.